Included here is one T cell receptor (beta chain) sequence, with context. The antigen is undetermined. Trimming took 6 bases from V and 3 from J; bases not matched to a gene: 4. The CDR3 runs to 14 residues. The germline gives CDR1 SQVTM, CDR2 ANQGSEA. This entry comes from a study of a mutant IDH1 vaccine in newly diagnosed glioma. Study in general: Patients in the study were vaccinated eight times, receiving shots in weeks 1, 3, 5, 7, 11, 15, 19 and 23. Vaccine administration was initiated 4-6 weeks following radiotherapy alone, or with temozolomide cycles. Study-wide findings and caveats: Pseudoprogression seemingly bore no relation to changes in top peripheral T cell clonotypes.

Time point specified: week 11, during vaccination. Vaccination comprised doses that each held 300 ug of mutant IDH1 20-mer peptide, plus topical imiquimod. Donors had new WHO grade 3 or 4 IDH1-mutant, ATRX-lost astrocytomas. Repertoires were generated with immunoSEQ multiplex PCR, while TCRdb's copy carries only in-frame clones and drops some. The data show 110,000 or so clones, about nine tenths seen once. The starting material was PBMCs, obtained from a glioma patient whose treatment included an IDH1 peptide vaccine. The V and J genes are TRBV29-1 and TRBJ2-1, with 11 bases identical to TRBD2. This clonotype was sampled from a woman aged 50 to 65 with glioma. This CDR3 is CSVPGLAGYNEQFF. DNA of the CDR3: TGCAGCGTGCCCGGACTAGCGGGCTACAATGAGCAGTTCTTC.